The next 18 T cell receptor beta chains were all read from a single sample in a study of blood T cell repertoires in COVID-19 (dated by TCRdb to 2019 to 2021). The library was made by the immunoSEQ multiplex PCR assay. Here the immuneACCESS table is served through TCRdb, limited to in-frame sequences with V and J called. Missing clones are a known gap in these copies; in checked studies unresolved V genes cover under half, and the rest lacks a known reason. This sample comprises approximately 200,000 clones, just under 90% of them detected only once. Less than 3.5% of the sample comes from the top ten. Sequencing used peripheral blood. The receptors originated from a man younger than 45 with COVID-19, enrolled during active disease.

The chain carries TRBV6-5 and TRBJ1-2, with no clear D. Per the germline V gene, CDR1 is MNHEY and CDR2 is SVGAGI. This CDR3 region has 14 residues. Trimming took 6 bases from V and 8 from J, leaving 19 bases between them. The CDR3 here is CASSPGPRAGGYTF. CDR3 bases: TGTGCCAGCAGCCCCGGACCGCGGGCGGGAGGCTACACCTTC.

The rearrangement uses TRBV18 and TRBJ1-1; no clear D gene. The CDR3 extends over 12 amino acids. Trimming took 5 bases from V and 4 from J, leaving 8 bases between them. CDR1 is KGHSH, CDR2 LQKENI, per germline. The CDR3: CASSSTSTEAFF. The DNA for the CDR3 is TGTGCCAGCTCATCCACTAGCACTGAAGCTTTCTTT.

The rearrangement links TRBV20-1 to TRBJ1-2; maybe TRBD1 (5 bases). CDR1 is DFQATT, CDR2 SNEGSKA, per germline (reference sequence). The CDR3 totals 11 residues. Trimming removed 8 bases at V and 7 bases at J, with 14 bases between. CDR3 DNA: TGCAGTTGGAGTCAGGGAAGTGGCTACACCTTC. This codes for CSWSQGSGYTF.

The CDR3 sequence is CASSLTGSHYGYTF. The CDR3 bases are TGTGCCAGCAGCTTGACAGGGTCCCACTATGGCTACACCTTC. The chain has TRBV11-2 and TRBJ1-2; 7 bases map to TRBD1. Germline-derived CDR1 and CDR2 are SGHAT and FQNNGV. Trimming at V came to 3 bases and at J to 3 bases, leaving 4 bases not matched to a gene. This CDR3 spans 14 amino acids.

CDR3 region: CASSLSEAADTQYF. CDR3 coding DNA: TGTGCCAGCAGCTTGAGTGAGGCCGCAGATACGCAGTATTTT. The rearrangement uses TRBV7-2 and TRBJ2-3; D gene unclear. CDR1 and CDR2 (germline): SGHTA, FQGNSA. V was pared by 3 bases and J by 4 bases, with 11 bases between. The CDR3 sequence is 14 residues long.

The CDR3, as DNA: TGTGCCAGCAGCCCGGGAGGGTCGCGGGGTCATTACAATGAGCAGTTCTTC. Protein sequence: CASSPGGSRGHYNEQFF. The chain is built from TRBV7-3 and TRBJ2-1; 8 nucleotides align to TRBD2. V was pared by 5 bases and J by 4 bases, with 13 bases of the junction left unmatched. CDR3 length: 17 amino acids. Per germline, CDR1 SGHTA and CDR2 FQGTGA.

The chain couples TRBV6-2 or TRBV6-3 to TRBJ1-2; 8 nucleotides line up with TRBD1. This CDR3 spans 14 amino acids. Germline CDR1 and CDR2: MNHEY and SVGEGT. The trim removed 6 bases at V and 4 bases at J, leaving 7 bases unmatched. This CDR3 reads CASSFPDRAYGYTF. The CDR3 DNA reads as TGTGCCAGCAGCTTCCCGGACAGGGCCTATGGCTACACCTTC.

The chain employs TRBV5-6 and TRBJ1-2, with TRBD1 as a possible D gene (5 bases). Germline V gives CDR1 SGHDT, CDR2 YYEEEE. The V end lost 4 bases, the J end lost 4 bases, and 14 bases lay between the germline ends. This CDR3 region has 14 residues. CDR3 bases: TGTGCCAGCAGCGCCTGGGGGGTCGCCTATGGCTACACCTTC. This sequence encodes CASSAWGVAYGYTF.

CDR3 residues: CASSIDPGNHQPQHF. DNA for the CDR3: TGTGCCAGTAGTATAGACCCCGGGAATCATCAGCCCCAGCATTTT. This chain links TRBV19 with TRBJ1-5; no clear D gene. CDR3 length equals 15 residues. Trimming stripped 0 bases from V and 5 bases from J, with 11 bases between. Per the germline V gene, CDR1 is LNHDA and CDR2 is SQIVND (reference sequence).

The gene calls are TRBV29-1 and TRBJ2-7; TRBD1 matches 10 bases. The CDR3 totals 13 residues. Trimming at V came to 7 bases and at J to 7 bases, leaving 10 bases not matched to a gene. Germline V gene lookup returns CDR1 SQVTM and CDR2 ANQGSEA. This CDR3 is CSALRGTGVEQYF. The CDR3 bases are TGCAGCGCCCTGAGGGGGACAGGGGTGGAGCAGTACTTC.

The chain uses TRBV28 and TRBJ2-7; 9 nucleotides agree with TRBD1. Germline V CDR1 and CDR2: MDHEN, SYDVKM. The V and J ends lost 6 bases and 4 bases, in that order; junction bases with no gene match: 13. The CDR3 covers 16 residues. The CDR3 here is CASRDYRGLSWYEQYF. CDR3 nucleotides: TGTGCCAGCAGGGATTACAGGGGGCTTTCGTGGTACGAGCAGTACTTC.

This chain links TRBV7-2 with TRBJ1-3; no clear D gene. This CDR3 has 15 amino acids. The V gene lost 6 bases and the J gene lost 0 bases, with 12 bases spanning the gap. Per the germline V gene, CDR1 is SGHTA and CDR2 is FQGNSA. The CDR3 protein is CASSIELFSGNTIYF. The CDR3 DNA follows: TGTGCCAGCAGTATAGAGCTCTTCTCTGGAAACACCATATATTTT.

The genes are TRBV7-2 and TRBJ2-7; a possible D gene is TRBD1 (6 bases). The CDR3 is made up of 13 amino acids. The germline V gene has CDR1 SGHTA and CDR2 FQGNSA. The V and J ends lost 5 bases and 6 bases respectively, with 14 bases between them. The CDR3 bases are TGTGCCAGCAGCCTCAACAGGGTTGGCGAGCAGTACTTC. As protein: CASSLNRVGEQYF.

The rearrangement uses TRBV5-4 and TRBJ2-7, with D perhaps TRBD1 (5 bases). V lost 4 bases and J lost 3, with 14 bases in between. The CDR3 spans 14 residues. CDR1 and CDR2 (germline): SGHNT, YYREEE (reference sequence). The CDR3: CASSHRQGSYEQYF. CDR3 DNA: TGTGCCAGCAGCCATAGGCAGGGAAGCTACGAGCAGTACTTC.

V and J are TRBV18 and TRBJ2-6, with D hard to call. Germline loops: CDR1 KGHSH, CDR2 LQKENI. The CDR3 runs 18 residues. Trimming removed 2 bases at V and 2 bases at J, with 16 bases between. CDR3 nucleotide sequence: TGTGCCAGCTCACCATCGACCGTCGCGGTCGCTGGGGCCAACGTCCTGACTTTC. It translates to CASSPSTVAVAGANVLTF.

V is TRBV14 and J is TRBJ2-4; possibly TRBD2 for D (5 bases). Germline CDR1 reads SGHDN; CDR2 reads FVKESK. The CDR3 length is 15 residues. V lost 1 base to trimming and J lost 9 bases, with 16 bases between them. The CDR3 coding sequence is TGTGCCAGCAGCCAAGGGGCCATCCCAGAGGGCATTCAGTACTTC. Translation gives CASSQGAIPEGIQYF.

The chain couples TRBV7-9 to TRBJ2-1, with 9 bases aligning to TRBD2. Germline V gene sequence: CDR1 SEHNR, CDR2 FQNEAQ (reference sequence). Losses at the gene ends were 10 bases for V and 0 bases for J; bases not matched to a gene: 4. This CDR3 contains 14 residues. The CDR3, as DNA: TGTGCCACCGTGACTAGCGGCTCCTACAATGAGCAGTTCTTC. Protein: CATVTSGSYNEQFF.

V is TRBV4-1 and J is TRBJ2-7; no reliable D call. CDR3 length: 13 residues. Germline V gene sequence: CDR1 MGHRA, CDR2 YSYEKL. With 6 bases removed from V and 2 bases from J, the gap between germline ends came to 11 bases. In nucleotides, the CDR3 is TGCGCCAGCAGTTACGGTCCTACCTACGAGCAGTACTTC. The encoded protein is CASSYGPTYEQYF.